Below are 27 T cell receptor beta chains sequenced from a single sample in a study of blood T cell repertoires in COVID-19. Clones were read by immunoSEQ multiplex PCR, and TCRdb kept only the in-frame ones, dropping some. The data contain more than 75,000 clones, about 86% of them singletons. The source material was peripheral blood. These receptors originate from an older man with active or convalescent COVID-19.

The chain has TRBV3-1 (or the pseudogene TRBV3-2) and TRBJ1-5; D unresolved. The CDR3 runs to 14 residues. CDR1 LGHDT and CDR2 YNNKEL come from the germline V gene (reference sequence). Trimming shortened V by 2 bases and J by 5 bases, and 10 bases separated the two germline ends. In DNA form, the CDR3 reads TGTGCCAGCAGCCAATCAGCTAGTCATCAGCCCCAGCATTTT. This encodes CASSQSASHQPQHF.

J is TRBJ2-7 and V is TRBV18; 9 bases are a match to TRBD1. With 3 bases clipped from V and 3 bases from J, the junction kept 3 bases outside the gene matches. CDR1 KGHSH and CDR2 LQKENI come from the germline V gene. This CDR3 is built from 14 residues. The CDR3 loop reads CASSPGQGFYEQYF. The CDR3 nucleotides read TGTGCCAGCTCACCGGGACAGGGCTTCTACGAGCAGTACTTC.

The chain is built from TRBV7-8 and TRBJ2-7; the D gene is possibly TRBD1 (6 bases). This CDR3 comprises 13 residues. V lost 1 base, J lost 5 bases, and 9 bases lay in between. From germline, CDR1 is SGHVS and CDR2 FQNEAQ. The CDR3 nucleotides are TGTGCCAGCAGCTTAGTAGGGGGACACGAGCAGTACTTC. It encodes CASSLVGGHEQYF.

The rearrangement joins TRBV29-1 to TRBJ1-1; D remains unclear. V gave up 7 bases and J gave up 0 bases, with 27 bases separating them. The CDR3 has 18 amino acids. From germline, CDR1 is SQVTM and CDR2 ANQGSEA. The CDR3 DNA is TGCAGCGCTTATATTAGACTAAGAGCAGTCGTTATGAACACTGAAGCTTTCTTT. Translated: CSAYIRLRAVVMNTEAFF.

This rearrangement joins TRBV6-2 or TRBV6-3 to TRBJ1-5; TRBD1 is a possible D gene (6 bases). The CDR3 consists of 16 residues. Germline CDR1 and CDR2: MNHEY and SVGEGT. The V and J ends lost 8 bases and 1 base respectively, with 18 bases between them. For the CDR3, the DNA is TGTGCCAGCCGCCCTGGGGGACAACCAAGCAATCAGCCCCAGCATTTT. Translated, it gives CASRPGGQPSNQPQHF.

This clone was recorded a few times. The rearrangement uses TRBV11-2 and TRBJ2-3; tentatively, D is TRBD2 (7 bases). Germline-derived CDR1 and CDR2 are SGHAT and FQNNGV. V lost 3 bases and J lost 5, with 12 bases in between. The CDR3 covers 14 residues. The CDR3 spells CASSFLRGGDTQYF. CDR3 sequence (DNA): TGTGCCAGCAGCTTTTTAAGGGGGGGAGATACGCAGTATTTT.

The chain employs TRBV9 and TRBJ1-6; the match to TRBD1 covers 8 bases. CDR3 length equals 17 residues. The V and J ends lost 3 bases and 8 bases, in that order; junction bases with no gene match: 13. Germline V gene data show CDR1 as SGDLS and CDR2 as YYNGEE. The CDR3 loop is CASSALPGGGLDSPLHF. In DNA, the CDR3 is TGTGCCAGCAGCGCCCTCCCAGGGGGCGGTTTGGATTCACCCCTCCACTTT.

The chain employs TRBV7-9 and TRBJ2-5; TRBD2 matches at 16 bases. The germline V gene has CDR1 SEHNR and CDR2 FQNEAQ (reference sequence). V gave up 5 bases and J gave up 3 bases; unmatched junction bases: 9. The length of the CDR3 is 18 residues. CDR3 bases: TGTGCCAGCAGCCCTATCCCGGGACTAGCGGGAGGGAAAGAGACCCAGTACTTC. It encodes CASSPIPGLAGGKETQYF.

This clone was seen only once. This sequence joins TRBV7-8 and TRBJ1-2; no reliable D call. This CDR3 spans 14 amino acids. Trimming left V 7 bases short and J 3 bases short, with 15 bases between. The germline CDR1 and CDR2 sequences are SGHVS and FQNEAQ. DNA for the CDR3: TGTGCCAGCAATGAAAGAGGAGCAGACTATGGCTACACCTTC. Translating gives CASNERGADYGYTF.

The CDR3 region is CASSYSTGAHFRDIQYF. The DNA of the CDR3 is TGTGCCAGCAGTTACTCCACAGGGGCCCACTTTAGGGACATTCAGTACTTC. The genes are TRBV6-2 or TRBV6-3 and TRBJ2-4, with TRBD1 identical over 7 bases. Looked up from germline, CDR1 is MNHEY and CDR2 is SVGEGT. Losses at the gene ends were 0 bases for V and 8 bases for J; bases not matched to a gene: 13. The CDR3 covers 17 residues.

The chain recombines TRBV2 with TRBJ2-1; D is unresolved. The germline V and J ends were trimmed by 4 bases and 6 bases, with 10 bases remaining between them. CDR3 length equals 13 residues. The germline CDR1 and CDR2 sequences are SNHLY and FYNNEI. The CDR3 here is CASSGARSNEQFF. The CDR3 nucleotides read TGTGCCAGCAGTGGCGCGAGGTCCAATGAGCAGTTCTTC.

J is TRBJ2-7 and V is TRBV6-6, with 8 positions matching TRBD2. The CDR3 spans 15 residues. The germline V gene encodes CDR1 MNHNY and CDR2 SVGAGI (reference sequence). V gave up 6 bases and J gave up 8 bases; unmatched junction bases: 15. Here the CDR3 reads CASSPGGAGVDQQYF. CDR3 sequence (DNA): TGTGCCAGCAGCCCTGGGGGAGCGGGAGTTGACCAGCAGTACTTC.

The genes are TRBV3-1 (or the pseudogene TRBV3-2) and TRBJ1-2; TRBD1 aligns across 10 bases. CDR1 and CDR2 (germline): LGHDT, YNNKEL (reference sequence). Trimming at V came to 4 bases and at J to 8 bases, leaving 7 bases not matched to a gene. This CDR3 spans 14 amino acids. As DNA, the CDR3 is TGTGCCAGCAGCCGGGACGGACAGGGGGGGGGCTACACCTTC. Amino acids: CASSRDGQGGGYTF.

Only one count was recorded for this clone. The chain has TRBV2 and TRBJ2-5; TRBD2 matches at 11 bases. Trimming removed 3 bases from V and 4 bases from J; junction bases left unmatched: 4. The germline V gene encodes CDR1 SNHLY and CDR2 FYNNEI. The CDR3 is 15 amino acids. CDR3 coding DNA: TGTGCCAGCAGTGAGGCGCTAGCGGGAGGAGAGACCCAGTACTTC. Translated, it gives CASSEALAGGETQYF.

The J gene is TRBJ2-7, the V gene TRBV11-2; TRBD2 is a possible D gene (6 bases). Per germline, CDR1 SGHAT and CDR2 FQNNGV. The V and J ends lost 3 bases and 2 bases respectively, with 11 bases between them. CDR3 length: 14 residues. The CDR3 region has the DNA TGTGCCAGCAGCTTGAGCGGGCAAACCTACGAGCAGTACTTC. It codes for CASSLSGQTYEQYF.

The rearrangement uses TRBV27 and TRBJ2-5, with 10 bases lining up with TRBD2. This CDR3 is built from 14 residues. The V gene's germline CDR1 is MNHEY and CDR2 SMNVEV (reference sequence). The junction had 6 bases not matched to a gene; V was cut back by 6 bases and J by 5 bases. The CDR3 DNA is TGTGCCAGCAGGCCTAGCGGGAGTCAGGAGACCCAGTACTTC. Protein sequence: CASRPSGSQETQYF.

The chain links TRBV9 to TRBJ2-7; TRBD1 aligns across 8 bases. Germline V lookup: CDR1 SGDLS, CDR2 YYNGEE. The CDR3 is 15 residues long. V was pared by 4 bases and J by 0 bases, with 6 bases of the junction left unmatched. The CDR3 spells CASSLGQGSSYEQYF. The CDR3 region has the DNA TGTGCCAGCAGCCTTGGACAGGGAAGCTCCTACGAGCAGTACTTC.

The table lists this clone with a count of one. The chain combines TRBV5-4 with TRBJ2-7, with 8 bases identical to TRBD2. Germline CDR1 and CDR2: SGHNT and YYREEE (reference sequence). J gave up 1 base and V 4 bases, and 7 bases lay outside the gene matches. The CDR3 is 15 amino acids. For the CDR3, the DNA is TGTGCCAGCAGCAAATCCGGGACTAGGTCCTACGAGCAGTACTTC. It encodes CASSKSGTRSYEQYF.

The chain links TRBV18 to TRBJ1-5, with 7 bases identical to TRBD1. V gave up 1 base and J gave up 4 bases; unmatched junction bases: 7. The germline V gene has CDR1 KGHSH and CDR2 LQKENI. This CDR3 comprises 16 residues. The DNA for the CDR3 is TGTGCCAGCTCACCACAGGGCAGGGGGTCTAATCAGCCCCAGCATTTT. Protein: CASSPQGRGSNQPQHF.

The gene calls are TRBV4-2 and TRBJ1-5, with D perhaps TRBD1 (6 bases). This CDR3 spans 15 amino acids. The germline V gene has CDR1 LGHNA and CDR2 YNFKEQ. Trimming removed 0 bases from V and 6 bases from J, with 12 bases in between. The DNA of the CDR3 is TGTGCCAGCAGCCAAGACGTAGGGGGAAGTCAGCCCCAGCATTTT. Translating it yields CASSQDVGGSQPQHF.

This sequence joins TRBV27 and TRBJ2-7; 7 bases line up with TRBD2. From germline, CDR1 is MNHEY and CDR2 SMNVEV (reference sequence). The CDR3 length is 15 residues. Unmatched junction bases numbered 8, after V lost 3 bases and J lost 3 bases. CDR3 residues: CASSFMRGSYYEQYF. The CDR3 DNA reads as TGTGCCAGCAGTTTCATGCGGGGGTCATACTACGAGCAGTACTTC.

This chain connects TRBV2 to TRBJ2-3; 11 nucleotides align to TRBD2. The germline V gene encodes CDR1 SNHLY and CDR2 FYNNEI. The CDR3 covers 17 residues. With 6 bases clipped from V and 0 bases from J, the junction kept 8 bases outside the gene matches. CDR3 sequence reads: CASRGGTSGPSTDTQYF. DNA of the CDR3: TGTGCCAGCAGGGGAGGGACTAGCGGACCAAGCACAGATACGCAGTATTTT.

The chain recombines TRBV4-1 with TRBJ1-2, with D uncertain. CDR1 is MGHRA and CDR2 is YSYEKL in the germline V gene. CDR3 length: 13 amino acids. V was clipped by 1 base and J by 8 bases, with 11 bases between them. The CDR3 spells CASSQVRSMGYTF. CDR3 DNA sequence: TGCGCCAGCAGCCAAGTCCGGAGTATGGGCTACACCTTC.

V is TRBV21-1 and J is TRBJ2-3; the listed D gene, TRBD1, was not tested against the DNA. TRBV21-1 is an annotated pseudogene. This CDR3 comprises 15 residues. Here the CDR3 reads CASSNRTGVTDTQYF. In nucleotides, the CDR3 is TGTGCCAGCAGCAACAGGACAGGCGTCACAGATACGCAGTATTTT.

This rearrangement joins TRBV7-6 to TRBJ2-2; 11 nucleotides match TRBD2. Germline V gene sequence: CDR1 SGHVS, CDR2 FNYEAQ. J gave up 1 base and V 4 bases, and 2 bases lay outside the gene matches. The length of the CDR3 is 16 residues. The CDR3 sequence: CASSSGTSGNTGELFF. CDR3 coding DNA: TGTGCCAGCAGCTCCGGGACTAGCGGGAACACCGGGGAGCTGTTTTTT.

This chain uses TRBV18 with TRBJ2-7, with D perhaps matching TRBD2 (5 bases). V was trimmed by 1 base and J by 5 bases, leaving 18 bases between them. This CDR3 contains 16 residues. CDR1 and CDR2 from the germline V gene are KGHSH and LQKENI. CDR3 sequence reads: CASSPLAGNSVNEQYF. CDR3 sequence (DNA): TGTGCCAGCTCACCACTTGCCGGGAACAGCGTGAACGAGCAGTACTTC.

This chain uses TRBV7-4 with TRBJ2-7; TRBD2 is a possible D gene (6 bases). The germline V gene encodes CDR1 SGHVT and CDR2 SQSDAQ. Trimming shortened V by 7 bases and J by 5 bases, and 18 bases separated the two germline ends. This CDR3 spans 14 amino acids. The CDR3 sequence is CASTQAGVRDEQYF. DNA of the CDR3: TGTGCCAGCACCCAAGCGGGTGTCCGCGACGAGCAGTACTTC.